This is a list of T cell receptor beta chains from one sample in a study of T-cell reconstitution after alpha-beta-depleted transplantation in children. TCRdb called the PCR reads again in MiXCR, with one record for every CDR3 protein. The data hold more than 400,000 distinct CDR3 sequences, with around 46% observed a single time. This sample comprised PBMCs, obtained before TCRalphabeta/CD19-depleted stem cell transplant. Source of these receptors: a girl under 10 years old with aplastic anemia, due to receive a stem cell transplant. CDR3s include the opening cysteine and the closing phenylalanine or tryptophan.

length: 14; J: TRBJ1-1; V: TRBV7-9; CDR3: CASSLEAGMTEAFF
length: 14; J: TRBJ2-4; V: TRBV28; CDR3: CASKPASGREWEYF
length: 13; J: TRBJ1-1; V: TRBV12-3/TRBV12-4; CDR3: CASRVHSQTEAFF
length: 14; J: TRBJ2-4; V: TRBV5-6; CDR3: CASSGTYVGNIQYF
length: 14; J: TRBJ2-3; V: TRBV4-2; CDR3: CASSQVLGADTQYF
length: 12; J: TRBJ1-5; V: TRBV20-1; CDR3: CSATEDRQPQHF
length: 15; J: TRBJ1-5; V: TRBV28; CDR3: CASIVNPYSNQPQHF
length: 17; J: TRBJ2-2; V: TRBV5-1; CDR3: CASSPGLAGEKAGELFF
length: 16; J: TRBJ2-6; V: TRBV30; CDR3: CAWSAWVVSGANVLTF
length: 23; J: TRBJ2-1; V: TRBV15; CDR3: CATSRDLWQLAASRDLPHNEQFF
length: 14; J: TRBJ2-7; V: TRBV20-1; CDR3: CSASRQGGLAEQYF
length: 15; J: TRBJ1-1; V: TRBV11-2; CDR3: CASSQPGQGNAEAFF
length: 14; J: TRBJ2-5; V: TRBV29-1; CDR3: CSVEGDRVPETQYF
length: 13; J: TRBJ2-7; V: TRBV5-4; CDR3: CASKRESNYEQYF
length: 15; J: TRBJ2-1; V: TRBV18; CDR3: CASSRSGVWNNEQFF
length: 14; J: TRBJ2-1; V: TRBV3-1; CDR3: CASSQGGAYNEQFF
length: 16; J: TRBJ2-1; V: TRBV10-3; CDR3: CAIRGAGAGAYNEQFF